This T cell receptor (beta chain) came from a study of Graves' ophthalmopathy and Graves' hyperthyroidism. Study-wide results and limits: Blood repertoires reportedly contained most expanded thyroid clonotypes above 0.001 frequency.

Stable hyperthyroid donors showed no ophthalmopathy during 18 months follow-up. PBMCs were obtained from about 9.4 ml of fresh peripheral blood. This clonotype has at least ten counts. Its antigen is not known. The authors amplified TCR beta CDR3 regions, and they did so from RNA transcripts for repertoire sequencing. First-round RT-PCR with HTBI primers preceded a second-round multiplex PCR. In TCRdb, the multiplex PCR reads were re-called with MiXCR into one record per CDR3 protein. The sample lists 350,000 to 450,000 distinct CDR3 sequences, more than 20% seen once, with approximately 3% in the top ten. The sequencing input was peripheral blood. The clonotype was recovered from a woman in her late teens or twenties with stable Graves' hyperthyroidism.

The CDR3 nucleotides are TGTGCCAGCAGTGATGGTATCCCCAAGACCCAGTACTTC. It codes for CASSDGIPKTQYF. The chain joins TRBV2 to TRBJ2-5; unclear D gene. V dropped 3 bases and J dropped 6 bases, with 11 bases sitting between them. The CDR3 has 13 amino acids. Germline-derived CDR1 and CDR2 are SNHLY and FYNNEI.